This is a list of T cell receptor beta chains from one sample in a study of neoadjuvant anti-PD-1 for oral cavity cancer. Sequenced by immunoSEQ multiplex PCR; TCRdb stores in-frame clones only, minus some. The sample holds over 6,000 clones, roughly 62% seen once. Sequenced here: PBMCs, sampled after nivolumab (anti-PD-1) treatment. The receptors here all came from a person between 40 and 80 years old with oral cavity squamous cell carcinoma. CDR3s include the opening cysteine and the closing phenylalanine or tryptophan. Fields, in order: V gene, clone size, J gene, D gene, CDR3 protein, CDR3 DNA. The D gene is left open where the match is weak. Rows may omit the clone size; those that give it use once, few, many or a size class.

>TRBV7-9|few|TRBJ1-1|NA
CASSLGVGETTEAFF
TGTGCCAGCAGCTTAGGTGTAGGGGAAACCACTGAAGCTTTCTTT
>TRBV30|once|TRBJ1-4|TRBD1
CAWGPGGAGEKLFF
TGTGCCTGGGGTCCAGGGGGCGCGGGTGAAAAACTGTTTTTT
>TRBV6-5|NA|TRBJ2-5|TRBD1
CASSGQGAKTQYF
TGTGCCAGCAGTGGGCAGGGGGCGAAGACCCAGTACTTC
>TRBV7-3|few|TRBJ1-1|NA
CASSLNGETKAFF
TGTGCCAGCAGCTTAAACGGGGAGACGAAAGCTTTCTTT
>TRBV27|NA|TRBJ2-3|TRBD1
CASSPRDRGTDTQYF
TGTGCCAGCAGTCCCCGGGACAGGGGCACAGATACGCAGTATTTT
>TRBV7-9|NA|TRBJ1-2|TRBD1
CASSLRRGRDYYGYTF
TGTGCCAGCAGCTTACGCAGGGGGAGGGATTACTATGGCTACACCTTC
>TRBV27|once|TRBJ2-7|NA
CASSPGHYLLGEQYF
TGTGCCAGCAGTCCGGGACACTATCTCTTGGGGGAGCAGTACTTC
>TRBV4-1|NA|TRBJ1-1|NA
CASSQVGRTEAFF
TGCGCCAGCAGCCAAGTAGGGCGGACTGAAGCTTTCTTT
>TRBV28|NA|TRBJ2-7|NA
CASSLGSIRDLSYEQYF
TGTGCCAGCAGTTTGGGGTCGATCAGGGATTTATCCTACGAGCAGTACTTC
>TRBV7-2|large|TRBJ2-3|TRBD1
CASSLDQGAITDTQYF
TGTGCCAGCAGCTTAGATCAGGGGGCGATCACAGATACGCAGTATTTT
>TRBV27|NA|TRBJ1-1|NA
CASSFSFDRNTEAFF
TGTGCCAGCAGTTTCTCGTTCGACAGGAACACTGAAGCTTTCTTT
>TRBV30|NA|TRBJ1-2|NA
CAWRGGREAGYTF
TGTGCCTGGAGGGGGGGCAGGGAGGCTGGCTACACCTTC
>TRBV2|NA|TRBJ1-2|TRBD1
CASRGTDYGYTF
TGTGCCAGCAGGGGGACAGATTATGGCTACACCTTC
>TRBV7-2|NA|TRBJ2-1|TRBD2
CATDGGSSYNEQFF
TGTGCCACCGACGGGGGGAGCTCCTACAATGAGCAGTTCTTC
>TRBV5-1|NA|TRBJ1-6|NA
CASSFGVAHSYNSPLHF
TGCGCCAGCAGCTTCGGAGTTGCCCACTCCTATAATTCACCCCTCCACTTT
>TRBV5-4|NA|TRBJ2-5|NA
CASSLLTDQETQYF
TGTGCCAGCAGCTTGTTGACGGACCAAGAGACCCAGTACTTC
>TRBV11-2|NA|TRBJ2-3|TRBD2
CASSPGVAGPSDTQYF
TGTGCCAGCAGCCCGGGGGTAGCGGGGCCCTCAGATACGCAGTATTTT
>TRBV5-6|NA|TRBJ2-5|NA
CASSPGDRPWAQYF
TGTGCCAGCAGCCCGGGTGACCGACCGTGGGCCCAGTACTTC
>TRBV11-2|few|TRBJ2-7|TRBD1
CASSAGQAYEQYF
TGTGCCAGCAGCGCAGGACAGGCCTACGAGCAGTACTTC
>TRBV4-1|NA|TRBJ2-5|NA
CASSQDLTGQETQYF
TGCGCCAGCAGCCAAGATCTGACGGGGCAAGAGACCCAGTACTTC
>TRBV7-2|NA|TRBJ1-2|NA
CASSLAARYGGYTF
TGTGCCAGCAGCTTAGCCGCCAGGTACGGCGGCTACACCTTC
>TRBV5-6|few|TRBJ2-7|NA
CASSSLTAAYEQYF
TGTGCCAGCAGCTCCCTGACAGCCGCCTACGAGCAGTACTTC
>TRBV7-8|NA|TRBJ2-5|TRBD2
CASSLFSLAGETQYF
TGTGCCAGCAGCTTATTTTCCCTAGCGGGGGAGACCCAGTACTTC
>TRBV7-9|few|TRBJ1-6|NA
CASSPVRLGSPLHF
TGTGCCAGCAGCCCAGTTCGTCTAGGGTCACCCCTCCACTTT
>TRBV7-2|few|TRBJ1-6|NA
CASSLAPRTLDSPLHF
TGTGCCAGCAGCTTAGCGCCAAGGACCCTTGATTCACCCCTCCACTTT
>TRBV4-1|NA|TRBJ2-7|NA
CASSLDGAAGAYEQYF
TGCGCCAGCAGCCTCGACGGGGCGGCCGGGGCCTACGAGCAGTACTTC
>TRBV9|few|TRBJ1-1|NA
CASSVVGRVNTEAFF
TGTGCCAGCAGCGTAGTTGGCAGGGTGAACACTGAAGCTTTCTTT
>TRBV6-5|few|TRBJ2-1|TRBD2
CASRVISGTYNEQFF
TGTGCCAGCAGAGTGATAAGCGGGACCTACAATGAGCAGTTCTTC
>TRBV2|NA|TRBJ1-6|NA
CASRTSGRSPLHF
TGTGCCAGCAGAACCTCAGGGAGGTCACCCCTCCACTTT
>TRBV13|NA|TRBJ2-3|TRBD2
CASSTRLAGVTDTQYF
TGTGCCAGCAGCACAAGACTAGCGGGGGTCACAGATACGCAGTATTTT
>TRBV4-3|NA|TRBJ1-3|TRBD1
CASSPTGGWENTIYF
TGCGCCAGCAGCCCTACAGGGGGCTGGGAAAACACCATATATTTT
>TRBV6-5|few|TRBJ1-2|NA
CASSYIGGNDYGYTF
TGTGCCAGCAGTTATATCGGCGGCAACGACTATGGCTACACCTTC
>TRBV6-5|NA|TRBJ1-2|NA
CASSYFRARGNRGYTF
TGTGCCAGCAGTTACTTCCGGGCCCGGGGGAATCGTGGCTACACCTTC
>TRBV7-8|NA|TRBJ2-3|TRBD2
CASSLVGLAGGILGTDTQYF
TGTGCCAGCAGCTTAGTAGGCCTAGCGGGGGGCATCCTCGGCACAGATACGCAGTATTTT
>TRBV7-2|few|TRBJ2-2|TRBD2
CASRRGGQTGELFF
TGTGCCAGCCGGCGCGGGGGGCAGACCGGGGAGCTGTTTTTT
>TRBV11-2|NA|TRBJ1-2|TRBD1
CASSQGYGTGDGYTF
TGTGCCAGCAGCCAGGGGTATGGGACAGGGGACGGCTACACCTTC
>TRBV19|NA|TRBJ1-5|NA
CASSWGIPNQPQHF
TGTGCCAGTAGTTGGGGGATCCCGAATCAGCCCCAGCATTTT
>TRBV9|NA|TRBJ2-3|TRBD2
CASSVAGGVYSTDTQYF
TGTGCCAGCAGCGTAGCGGGGGGAGTATATAGCACAGATACGCAGTATTTT
>TRBV9|few|TRBJ2-3|NA
CASSGPPIGRITDTQYF
TGTGCCAGCAGCGGACCGCCCATCGGACGCATCACAGATACGCAGTATTTT
>TRBV25-1|NA|TRBJ1-5|NA
CASSEAGSNQPQHF
TGTGCCAGCAGTGAGGCAGGGAGCAATCAGCCCCAGCATTTT
>TRBV2|few|TRBJ1-1|NA
CAVLGDTEAFF
TGTGCCGTCCTTGGGGACACTGAAGCTTTCTTT
>TRBV19|few|TRBJ2-4|TRBD1
CASSVDRALAKNIQYF
TGTGCCAGTAGTGTAGACAGGGCCCTAGCCAAAAACATTCAGTACTTC
>TRBV2|NA|TRBJ2-7|NA
CASRALTGRGSEQYF
TGTGCCAGCAGAGCACTGACAGGGCGGGGTAGCGAGCAGTACTTC
>TRBV4-3|NA|TRBJ1-2|NA
CASSQGRGGYTF
TGCGCCAGCAGCCAAGGGAGGGGTGGCTACACCTTC
>TRBV19|NA|TRBJ1-5|TRBD1
CASSIAGTGRNQPQHF
TGTGCCAGTAGTATAGCCGGGACAGGGAGAAATCAGCCCCAGCATTTT
>TRBV9|few|TRBJ2-7|NA
CASSATGHEQYF
TGTGCCAGCAGCGCTACAGGTCACGAGCAGTACTTC